These 14 T cell receptor beta chains originate from one sample sequenced in a study of OX40 agonist ivuxolimab in advanced cancers. This table comes from immunoSEQ multiplex PCR, and its TCRdb copy is limited to in-frame clones, with some not included. The sample includes some 44,000 clones, just over 85% of them seen just once. The sample here was CD4+ or CD8+ T cells sorted from blood, taken in a trial of the OX40 agonist ivuxolimab. The receptors shown here come from an adult with an advanced solid tumor such as melanoma, head and neck, liver or kidney cancer.

The gene calls are TRBV10-3 and TRBJ1-1; D is undetermined. Germline lookup yields CDR1 ENHRY and CDR2 SYGVKD. V was trimmed by 7 bases and J by 0 bases, leaving 6 bases between them. The CDR3 has 12 residues. CDR3 bases: TGTGCCATCAAGACACTGAACACTGAAGCTTTCTTT. As protein: CAIKTLNTEAFF.

The chain recombines TRBV19 with TRBJ1-1, with 7 bases that match TRBD1. The CDR3 has 16 residues. The germline CDR1 and CDR2 sequences are LNHDA and SQIVND (reference sequence). V trimming: 5 bases; J trimming: 1 base; junction bases outside the gene matches: 10. The CDR3 DNA follows: TGTGCCAGTAGTCCCCAAGGGGGCTTCAAGAACACTGAAGCTTTCTTT. This sequence encodes CASSPQGGFKNTEAFF.

This chain joins TRBV6-1 and TRBJ2-5, with D possibly TRBD2 on 7 matching bases. Trimming removed 4 bases from V and 4 bases from J, with 19 bases in between. The CDR3 length is 16 residues. Germline V gene lookup returns CDR1 MNHNS and CDR2 SASEGT. The CDR3 here is CASSADGGPASETQYF. CDR3 DNA: TGTGCCAGCAGTGCCGACGGGGGGCCGGCCTCAGAGACCCAGTACTTC.

The chain uses TRBV28 and TRBJ1-3; 7 bases fit TRBD1. Germline-derived CDR1 and CDR2 are MDHEN and SYDVKM. This CDR3 is built from 13 residues. V dropped 6 bases and J dropped 2; count of bases not matched to a gene: 1. The DNA of the CDR3 is TGTGCCAGCAGGACAGGGCCTGGAAACACCATATATTTT. Protein product: CASRTGPGNTIYF.

Written as DNA, the CDR3 is TGTGCCAGCAGCTCGGGGACGGGGTACCCCTTTAATTCACCCCTCCACTTT. It yields the protein CASSSGTGYPFNSPLHF. The rearrangement joins TRBV7-9 to TRBJ1-6, with D tentatively TRBD1 (5 bases). This CDR3 has 17 amino acids. Germline CDR1 is SEHNR and CDR2 is FQNEAQ (reference sequence). The V end lost 4 bases, the J end lost 6 bases, and 19 bases lay between the germline ends.

The gene calls are TRBV28 and TRBJ1-1; no firm D call. The CDR3 runs 13 residues. Germline V lookup: CDR1 MDHEN, CDR2 SYDVKM. Trimming pared 5 bases from V and 1 base from J, leaving 8 bases between. In DNA, the CDR3 is TGTGCCAGCAGTGTAATAGGGAACACTGAAGCTTTCTTT. This gives the protein CASSVIGNTEAFF.

This chain links TRBV9 with TRBJ1-1; D is perhaps TRBD1 (5 bases). The CDR3 spans 16 residues. Trimming cost V 6 bases and J 1 base, with 19 bases left between them. Germline V gene sequence: CDR1 SGDLS, CDR2 YYNGEE. The DNA of the CDR3 is TGTGCCAGCACCCAAAGTCCTGAGGGGCGGAACACTGAAGCTTTCTTT. It specifies CASTQSPEGRNTEAFF.

The CDR3 is CASSPSAGGSYNEQFF. The CDR3 nucleotides read TGTGCCAGTAGCCCCTCAGCGGGGGGCTCTTACAATGAGCAGTTCTTC. The chain recombines TRBV19 with TRBJ2-1, with 9 bases matching TRBD2. The CDR3 runs to 16 residues. CDR1 and CDR2 (germline): LNHDA, SQIVND (reference sequence). Trimming took 6 bases from V and 4 from J; bases not matched to a gene: 10.

This chain uses TRBV27 with TRBJ1-2; the D is unclear. Between the trimmed V and J ends, which lost 2 bases and 3 bases, there was a span of 13 bases. Germline loops: CDR1 MNHEY, CDR2 SMNVEV (reference sequence). The CDR3 is made up of 15 amino acids. CDR3 bases: TGTGCCAGCAGTTTAGCCCCCCGGGGTGACTATGGCTACACCTTC. Its protein is CASSLAPRGDYGYTF.

V and J are TRBV7-3 and TRBJ2-1, with D unresolved. Per germline, CDR1 SGHTA and CDR2 FQGTGA. This CDR3 region has 13 residues. V was trimmed by 5 bases and J by 6 bases, leaving 11 bases between them. As DNA, the CDR3 is TGTGCCAGCAGCATAGGTTCCCCCAATGAGCAGTTCTTC. Its translation is CASSIGSPNEQFF.

The genes are TRBV10-3 and TRBJ1-4; D may be TRBD1 (5 bases). This CDR3 region has 17 residues. In germline, CDR1 is ENHRY, CDR2 SYGVKD. The V end was cut by 0 bases, the J end by 1 base, with 12 bases between. CDR3 in amino acids: CAISESTLGGTNEKLFF. The CDR3 DNA is TGTGCCATCAGTGAGTCGACCCTTGGGGGAACTAATGAAAAACTGTTTTTT.

The V and J genes are TRBV10-3 and TRBJ2-3, with 10 bases identical to TRBD1. Germline CDR1 and CDR2: ENHRY and SYGVKD. The CDR3 consists of 15 residues. The J segment lost 3 bases and the V segment lost 4 bases, leaving 4 bases of the junction unmatched. CDR3: CAISGTGGSTDTQYF. CDR3 DNA: TGTGCCATCAGTGGGACAGGGGGATCGACAGATACGCAGTATTTT.

This chain links TRBV28 with TRBJ2-7; D is unclear. The germline CDR1 and CDR2 sequences are MDHEN and SYDVKM. Trimming left V 5 bases short and J 6 bases short, with 20 bases between. The CDR3 sequence is 15 residues long. The CDR3 loop reads CASSPLRPDLSEQYF. For the CDR3, the DNA is TGTGCCAGCAGTCCTCTTCGCCCAGATTTGAGCGAGCAGTACTTC.

The gene calls are TRBV14 and TRBJ2-1; no definite D call. The CDR3 spans 15 residues. Trimming stripped 0 bases from V and 5 bases from J, with 11 bases between. Germline CDR1 SGHDN, CDR2 FVKESK. CDR3 sequence reads: CASSQDQYADNEQFF. The CDR3 region has the DNA TGTGCCAGCAGCCAAGATCAGTATGCCGACAATGAGCAGTTCTTC.